This T cell receptor (beta chain) was identified during a study of CD8 T cells in Susac syndrome (dated by TCRdb to between 2017 and 2020). Notes on the research overall: Whether CD8+ T cell activation and differentiation in Susac syndrome was antigen driven was tested using repertoire sequencing.

The CDR3 measures 14 amino acids from cysteine to phenylalanine. The kept DNA is CDR3 alone, 42 bases in frame from the first base. CDR1 and CDR2 are drawn from the germline V gene: KGHSH, LQKENI. Trimming leaves V shorter by 3 bases and J shorter by 6 bases, with the junction holding 3 bases beyond the gene matches. High-throughput TCR beta sequencing profiled peripheral blood CD8+ and CD4+ T cells from healthy donors, Susac syndrome patients and multiple sclerosis patients. The multiple sclerosis controls were treatment-naive patients who had stable or active relapsing-remitting disease and met the revised McDonald criteria. Bulk CD8+ and CD4+ T cells were purified by magnetic negative isolation, whereas CD8+ TEMRA cells were enriched by FACS. Blood was drawn into EDTA tubes, processed within 24 hours, and PBMCs were isolated by density gradient centrifugation. PBMCs destined for TCR sequencing were cryopreserved in liquid nitrogen and later thawed in a 37 °C water bath. The sorted or isolated CD4+, CD8+ and CD8+ TEMRA cells had a purity of 90% or higher.

Regarding this clonotype: The clone's antigen remains unknown. The sample holds no much larger clone one base away, and base qualities are not on file.

RNA was extracted using the RNeasy kit, and roughly 0.45 to 1 microgram was reverse transcribed with random hexamers. The immunoSEQ multiplex PCR assay, covering 54 Vbeta and 13 Jbeta segments, was used to amplify TCR beta CDR3 regions. To correct PCR amplification bias, a synthetic template baseline was used for both primer optimization and computational correction. In the paper's pipeline: Only productive sequences were kept, with reads annotated to V, D and J genes according to IMGT and analyzed in immunoSEQ Analyzer. Clonality was computed as one minus Shannon entropy normalized by log2 of the number of productive unique sequences. For each patient and control, public and private clones were evaluated among the 100 most prevalent clones. Clones were defined as Susac-specific when absent from the healthy and MS cohorts, from fewer than 1,200 published viral clones and from other ImmuneACCESS disease sequences. The public sequencing data were trimmed at Q25 with fastp and processed into clonotypes with MiXCR by TCRdb, which kept only in-frame beta chains. Each entry is one CDR3 protein sequence, shown with its most common DNA and genes. The V and J calls were determined by TCRdb, not by the authors. In this sample the table shows roughly 170,000 distinct CDR3 sequences, approximately 94% of which occur a single time. Jointly, the top ten make up around 0.1% of the sample.

Results the study describes overall, beyond this receptor: The TCR sequencing and HLA analysis was acknowledged to have included a relatively small number of individuals.

The rearrangement joined TRBV18 to TRBJ2-3; 10 nucleotides in the junction match TRBD1. Sequenced input: CD4+ T cells from PBMCs. This receptor was taken from a human donor with multiple sclerosis. The CDR3 corresponds to CASSPTGGADTQYF. The DNA reads TGTGCCAGCTCACCGACAGGGGGCGCGGATACGCAGTATTTT.